The 11 T cell receptor beta chains in this list originate from one sample, sequenced in a study of shared clonotypes between healthy human individuals. The repertoire was sequenced with immunoSEQ multiplex PCR; TCRdb's copy has only in-frame clones and lacks some. The sample yields about 960,000 clones, approximately 76% seen once. The sample was memory CD4+ T cells sorted from blood. As for subset: CD45RA-negative fraction. Every receptor here comes from a man aged 18 to 29 in good health.

For the CDR3, the DNA is TGCGCCAGCAGCGACGGGACTAGCCGGAGGAGTGAGCAGTTCTTC. This encodes CASSDGTSRRSEQFF. This chain uses TRBV4-3 with TRBJ2-1; 9 bases are shared with TRBD2. Germline CDR1 and CDR2: LGHNA and YSLEER. The CDR3 length is 15 residues. J lost 9 bases, V lost 5 bases, and 11 bases had no gene match.

V usage is TRBV27 and J usage is TRBJ1-6, with D possibly TRBD1 on 6 matching bases. The V end was cut by 6 bases, the J end by 2 bases, with 8 bases between. Germline CDR1 is MNHEY and CDR2 is SMNVEV (reference sequence). This CDR3 is built from 14 residues. The DNA of the CDR3 is TGTGCCAGCAGCCCAGGGGCCTATAATTCACCCCTCCACTTT. Protein sequence: CASSPGAYNSPLHF.

This clone was recorded at least ten times. J is TRBJ2-7 and V is TRBV4-1, with 9 bases identical to TRBD1. The germline CDR1 and CDR2 sequences are MGHRA and YSYEKL. The CDR3 totals 13 residues. V lost 8 bases, J lost 3 bases, and 5 bases stayed unmatched. CDR3 amino acids: CASRGTGFYEQYF. The CDR3 DNA is TGCGCCAGCCGCGGGACAGGGTTCTACGAGCAGTACTTC.

This clone has a single count. This chain connects TRBV13 to TRBJ1-1, with 9 bases identical to TRBD1. The V gene end was trimmed by 5 bases and the J gene end by 1 base; junction bases not matched to a gene: 8. The CDR3 is 16 residues long. Germline V lookup: CDR1 PRHDT, CDR2 FYEKMQ (reference sequence). The CDR3 protein is CASSPRTGEGNTEAFF. As DNA, the CDR3 is TGTGCCAGCAGCCCCCGGACAGGGGAGGGGAACACTGAAGCTTTCTTT.

This chain joins TRBV30 and TRBJ2-1, with 9 bases identical to TRBD2. Germline CDR1 is GTSNPN and CDR2 is SVGIG (reference sequence). Trimming cost V 7 bases and J 9 bases; bases outside gene matches: 13. This CDR3 comprises 14 residues. This CDR3 is CASQGVAGAREQFF. Here the CDR3 DNA reads TGTGCCTCCCAGGGGGTAGCGGGAGCACGTGAGCAGTTCTTC. Drawing the rest from reference TRBV30 and TRBJ2-1, the complete variable domain is SQTIHQWPATLVQPVGSPLSLECTVEGTSNPNLYWYRQAAGRGLQLLFYSVGIGQISSEVPQNLSASRPQDRQFILSSKKLLLSDSGFYLCASQGVAGAREQFFGPGTRLTVL.

The sample holds a few counts of this clone. The rearrangement uses TRBV28 and TRBJ2-5; D may correspond to TRBD1 or TRBD2 (6 bases each). The V gene lost 7 bases and the J gene lost 4 bases, with 10 bases spanning the gap. Germline V gives CDR1 MDHEN, CDR2 SYDVKM. The length of the CDR3 is 12 residues. CDR3 amino acids: CASNEGGETQYF. The CDR3 region has the DNA TGTGCCAGCAACGAGGGGGGAGAGACCCAGTACTTC.

The chain is built from TRBV19 and TRBJ1-5; D gene unclear. Germline V gene lookup returns CDR1 LNHDA and CDR2 SQIVND (reference sequence). CDR3 length: 16 residues. Trimming removed 2 bases at V and 5 bases at J, with 16 bases between. The CDR3 DNA is TGTGCCAGTAGTATAAAGTCGGTTGGCAGCCATCAGCCCCAGCATTTT. Translating gives CASSIKSVGSHQPQHF.

The chain couples TRBV2 to TRBJ2-1; 9 nucleotides agree with TRBD2. Germline V gives CDR1 SNHLY, CDR2 FYNNEI. The CDR3 covers 15 residues. The junction had 10 bases not matched to a gene; V was cut back by 4 bases and J by 9 bases. The CDR3 bases are TGTGCCAGCAGTGTCGAAGCGGGAGGATTGCCTGAGCAGTTCTTC. This sequence encodes CASSVEAGGLPEQFF.

The V and J genes are TRBV5-6 and TRBJ2-7, with TRBD2 identical over 13 bases. The junction had 9 bases not matched to a gene; V was cut back by 3 bases and J by 0 bases. CDR1 is SGHDT, CDR2 YYEEEE, per germline. There are 18 residues in the CDR3. The CDR3 coding sequence is TGTGCCAGCAGCTGGACTAGCGGGAGACTGTTAAGCTCCTACGAGCAGTACTTC. Its protein product is CASSWTSGRLLSSYEQYF.

This clone was counted at least ten times. The gene calls are TRBV10-2 and TRBJ1-1; 7 bases fit TRBD1. J was trimmed by 1 base and V by 8 bases; bases with no gene match: 4. Germline loops: CDR1 WSHSY, CDR2 SAAADI. This CDR3 spans 13 amino acids. The CDR3 protein is CASAGQANTEAFF. In nucleotides, the CDR3 is TGCGCCAGCGCCGGACAGGCGAACACTGAAGCTTTCTTT.

This sequence joins TRBV27 and TRBJ1-2; no clear D gene. The CDR3 totals 14 residues. Looked up from germline, CDR1 is MNHEY and CDR2 is SMNVEV (reference sequence). The V gene lost 2 bases and the J gene lost 0 bases, with 7 bases spanning the gap. The CDR3 DNA is TGTGCCAGCAGTTTAAGCGGGGCTAACTATGGCTACACCTTC. Translated, it gives CASSLSGANYGYTF.